The entry below describes one T cell receptor (beta chain). Its specificity is unknown. In TCRdb, the 5' RACE reads were re-called with MiXCR into one record per CDR3 protein. This sample has roughly 700,000 distinct CDR3 sequences; roughly 19% occur once, and the top ten carry around 19%. The source of the sample is a study of CD8 T cells in ankylosing spondylitis. The CDR3 consists of 13 residues. V dropped 2 bases and J dropped 3; count of bases not matched to a gene: 1. The germline V gene encodes CDR1 SQVTM and CDR2 ANQGSEA. Study results and caveats: A motif in TCR beta, a set of about eight highly homologous variants, appeared characteristic of ankylosing spondylitis blood.

The TCR sequence derives from a male donor with ankylosing spondylitis. The rearrangement uses TRBV29-1 and TRBJ2-1, with TRBD2 identical over 7 bases. Sequencing input: blood, either unsorted or a sorted T cell fraction (not recorded which). As DNA, the CDR3 is TGCAGCGTTGAACGGGGGGACTACAATGAGCAGTTCTTC. Translating gives CSVERGDYNEQFF.